This passage covers 21 T cell receptor beta chains from one sample sequenced in a study of ipilimumab plus nivolumab after autologous stem cell transplantation. Sequencing was performed with immunoSEQ multiplex PCR; in TCRdb, only in-frame clones are kept and a portion is missing. Among approximately 6,000 clones, 80% to 90% were seen once, and the ten largest hold about 5%. Sequencing was performed on PBMCs, taken in a trial of ipilimumab plus nivolumab as post-transplant consolidation. Every receptor here comes from a female donor with multiple myeloma.

V gene TRBV28 combines with J gene TRBJ2-3; D not certain. The CDR3 consists of 14 residues. The ends were cut back, 3 bases at V and 1 base at J, with 8 bases in the middle. The V gene's germline CDR1 is MDHEN and CDR2 SYDVKM. CDR3 nucleotides: TGTGCCAGCAGTTTTCTAAGCGGCACAGATACGCAGTATTTT. Translating gives CASSFLSGTDTQYF. Combining the CDR3 with reference TRBV28 and TRBJ2-3 gives the whole variable domain DVKVTQSSRYLVKRTGEKVFLECVQDMDHENMFWYRQDPGLGLRLIYFSYDVKMKEKGDIPEGYSVSREKKERFSLILESASTNQTSMYLCASSFLSGTDTQYFGPGTRLTVL.

V is TRBV28 and J is TRBJ1-4; D is possibly TRBD1 (5 bases). From germline, CDR1 is MDHEN and CDR2 SYDVKM. CDR3 length: 15 amino acids. Trimming left V 5 bases short and J 5 bases short, with 15 bases between. CDR3 in amino acids: CASSPSGTGNEKLFF. The CDR3 region has the DNA TGTGCCAGCAGTCCCTCCGGGACTGGGAATGAAAAACTGTTTTTT. Full variable domain (rest looked up from reference TRBV28 and TRBJ1-4): DVKVTQSSRYLVKRTGEKVFLECVQDMDHENMFWYRQDPGLGLRLIYFSYDVKMKEKGDIPEGYSVSREKKERFSLILESASTNQTSMYLCASSPSGTGNEKLFFGSGTQLSVL.

The chain couples TRBV28 to TRBJ1-5; no definite D call. The V end was cut by 10 bases, the J end by 5 bases, with 18 bases between. Germline loops: CDR1 MDHEN, CDR2 SYDVKM. The CDR3 has 14 amino acids. CDR3 region: CATLAQLNDQPQHF. In nucleotides, the CDR3 is TGTGCCACCTTGGCCCAACTCAACGATCAGCCCCAGCATTTT.

The rearrangement joins TRBV11-2 to TRBJ2-7; D not certain. The germline V and J ends were trimmed by 5 bases and 0 bases, with 14 bases remaining between them. The CDR3 length is 15 residues. Germline loops: CDR1 SGHAT, CDR2 FQNNGV. This CDR3 reads CASSPPVVLSYEQYF. Written as DNA, the CDR3 is TGTGCCAGCAGCCCCCCCGTAGTCCTCTCCTACGAGCAGTACTTC.

The V gene is TRBV6-5, the J gene TRBJ2-1; no definite D call. Germline V CDR1 and CDR2: MNHEY, SVGAGI. The ends were cut back, 4 bases at V and 7 bases at J, with 11 bases in the middle. This CDR3 region has 13 residues. The CDR3 spells CASSSGLFNEQFF. CDR3 DNA sequence: TGTGCCAGCAGTTCTGGGCTCTTTAATGAGCAGTTCTTC.

CDR3 coding DNA: TGTGCCAGCAGTGTAGGGACAGGGCAACCTCAGCCCCAGCATTTT. Translation gives CASSVGTGQPQPQHF. The V gene is TRBV6-1, the J gene TRBJ1-5, with TRBD1 matching over 9 bases. The CDR3 consists of 15 residues. CDR1 is MNHNS and CDR2 is SASEGT in the germline V gene. The junction had 7 bases not matched to a gene; V was cut back by 4 bases and J by 6 bases.

Only one count was recorded for this clone. The rearrangement uses TRBV23-1 and TRBJ2-5; 11 positions agree with TRBD2. TRBV23-1 is an ORF, with its function uncertain. V shed 4 bases and J 3 bases; nucleotides not matched to a gene: 1. The CDR3 has 14 amino acids. The chain's CDR3 is CASSPGLAEETQYF. The DNA of the CDR3 is TGCGCCAGCAGTCCGGGACTAGCGGAAGAGACCCAGTACTTC.

This chain joins TRBV7-3 and TRBJ2-1; perhaps TRBD2 as D (6 bases). Germline CDR1 reads SGHTA; CDR2 reads FQGTGA. This CDR3 has 17 amino acids. V lost 1 base and J lost 2, with 15 bases in between. This chain's CDR3 is CASSLISGTPPYNEQFF. The CDR3 DNA sequence: TGTGCCAGCAGCTTAATCTCCGGGACTCCCCCCTACAATGAGCAGTTCTTC.

The J gene is TRBJ1-3, the V gene TRBV6-6; 8 nucleotides match TRBD1. Germline values: CDR1 MNHNY, CDR2 SVGAGI (reference sequence). J gave up 2 bases and V 5 bases, and 2 bases lay outside the gene matches. The CDR3 has 14 residues. The CDR3 sequence: CASSRTGTGNTIYF. CDR3 bases: TGTGCCAGCAGTCGGACAGGGACTGGAAACACCATATATTTT.

This clone came up once. The chain joins TRBV11-2 to TRBJ2-3; possibly TRBD2 for D (5 bases). Trimming left V 3 bases short and J 2 bases short, with 15 bases between. Germline V lookup: CDR1 SGHAT, CDR2 FQNNGV. This CDR3 has 16 amino acids. DNA of the CDR3: TGTGCCAGCAGCTTGGACCGGACTCCCATCACAGATACGCAGTATTTT. This encodes CASSLDRTPITDTQYF.

The genes are TRBV7-2 and TRBJ2-1; TRBD2 matches at 8 bases. J lost 10 bases, V lost 1 base, and 6 bases had no gene match. The CDR3 length is 14 residues. The germline gives CDR1 SGHTA, CDR2 FQGNSA. The CDR3 region is CASSLVGRAWEQFF. As DNA, the CDR3 is TGTGCCAGCAGCTTAGTCGGGAGGGCATGGGAGCAGTTCTTC.

The rearrangement uses TRBV4-3 and TRBJ1-6, with D perhaps matching TRBD1 (6 bases). V lost 0 bases and J 6 bases, leaving 12 bases between the germline ends. Looked up from germline, CDR1 is LGHNA and CDR2 is YSLEER. The CDR3 runs to 16 residues. CDR3 bases: TGCGCCAGCAGCCAAGATCGGACAGCCCTTAATTCACCCCTCCACTTT. Translation: CASSQDRTALNSPLHF.

This chain links TRBV6-5 with TRBJ2-7; D is perhaps TRBD1 (6 bases). V was pared by 0 bases and J by 2 bases, with 14 bases between. The CDR3 covers 16 residues. CDR1 is MNHEY, CDR2 SVGAGI, per germline. The CDR3 region is CASSYSGTTPPYEQYF. CDR3 in DNA: TGTGCCAGCAGTTACTCCGGGACAACCCCGCCCTACGAGCAGTACTTC.

This clone showed up just a few times. The chain couples TRBV7-9 to TRBJ2-7, with 10 bases matching TRBD2. CDR1 is SEHNR, CDR2 FQNEAQ, per germline (reference sequence). V was pared by 4 bases and J by 5 bases, with 14 bases of the junction left unmatched. The CDR3 is made up of 17 amino acids. The CDR3 is CASSSLGQLAGYDEQYF. The CDR3 DNA sequence: TGTGCCAGCAGCTCCCTAGGCCAACTAGCGGGGTACGACGAGCAGTACTTC.

The V call is TRBV15, the J call TRBJ2-1, with TRBD2 matching 10 bases. The J segment lost 8 bases and the V segment lost 4 bases, leaving 11 bases of the junction unmatched. This CDR3 is 16 amino acids long. Germline V gene sequence: CDR1 LNHNV, CDR2 YYDKDF (reference sequence). Written as DNA, the CDR3 is TGTGCCACCAGCACCCCTCTAGCGGGAGAAAGGGATGAGCAGTTCTTC. It encodes CATSTPLAGERDEQFF.

V usage is TRBV10-3 and J usage is TRBJ2-5; the D gene is possibly TRBD2 (6 bases). This CDR3 region has 15 residues. Germline CDR1 and CDR2: ENHRY and SYGVKD. V lost 0 bases, J lost 5 bases, and 13 bases lay in between. DNA for the CDR3: TGTGCCATCAGTGAGTCGGCGGGATCAGGGGAGACCCAGTACTTC. Protein sequence: CAISESAGSGETQYF.

This sequence joins TRBV18 and TRBJ1-1, with TRBD1 matching 11 bases. The trim removed 6 bases at V and 10 bases at J, leaving 4 bases unmatched. Per germline, CDR1 KGHSH and CDR2 LQKENI. CDR3 length equals 12 residues. CDR3 nucleotides: TGTGCCAGCTCCTCCGGACAGGGGGCAGCTTTCTTT. It translates to CASSSGQGAAFF.

J is TRBJ2-1 and V is TRBV27, with D hard to call. This CDR3 has 13 amino acids. V was pared by 3 bases and J by 0 bases, with 3 bases between. The germline V gene has CDR1 MNHEY and CDR2 SMNVEV (reference sequence). The CDR3 region is CASSLSSYNEQFF. The CDR3 DNA reads as TGTGCCAGCAGTTTGAGCTCCTACAATGAGCAGTTCTTC.

The chain has TRBV7-2 and TRBJ2-1, with 9 bases lining up with TRBD2. V dropped 5 bases and J dropped 6; count of bases not matched to a gene: 8. Germline V lookup: CDR1 SGHTA, CDR2 FQGNSA. This CDR3 spans 15 amino acids. Here the CDR3 reads CASSLGLASSNEQFF. The CDR3 nucleotides read TGTGCCAGCAGCCTAGGACTAGCGAGCTCCAATGAGCAGTTCTTC.

V and J are TRBV19 and TRBJ1-2, with TRBD1 matching over 10 bases. This CDR3 contains 14 residues. The J segment lost 8 bases and the V segment lost 4 bases, leaving 7 bases of the junction unmatched. Germline V CDR1 and CDR2: LNHDA, SQIVND (reference sequence). This chain's CDR3 is CASSTTGTGDGYTF. The CDR3 region has the DNA TGTGCCAGTAGTACAACCGGGACAGGGGACGGCTACACCTTC.

This clone was counted a few times. The rearrangement uses TRBV6-1 and TRBJ1-1; no clear D. V was pared by 2 bases and J by 1 base, with 8 bases between. Per germline, CDR1 MNHNS and CDR2 SASEGT. The CDR3 spans 14 residues. The CDR3 coding sequence is TGTGCCAGCAGTGAAAGCGTTGAGAACACTGAAGCTTTCTTT. Encoded protein: CASSESVENTEAFF.